What follows is one T cell receptor beta chain and its context. Its specificity is unknown. This CDR3 region has 15 residues. CDR1 MGHRA and CDR2 YSYEKL come from the germline V gene. The V gene lost 1 base and the J gene lost 5 bases, with 14 bases spanning the gap. The record originates from a study of T cell responses to AZD1222 COVID-19 vaccine. Regarding the study as a whole: Among the donors, most were white British and more were female, and clonal diversity was possibly underestimated. Vaccination with two AZD1222 doses was followed by a rise in Spike-specific TCR breadth and depth. Spike was spanned by vaccine-associated CD4 TCRs, with dominance at 160-218 and 743-854. The reported proportion of spike-specific TCRs targeting unmutated variant regions was nearly half.

Method: immunoSEQ multiplex PCR; TCRdb's copy keeps in-frame clones and lacks some. The data contain about 100,000 clones, around 90% of them singletons. The clonotype comes from an adult who received the AZD1222 COVID-19 vaccine. The chain links TRBV4-1 to TRBJ1-2; possibly TRBD1 for D (6 bases). The sequences come from peripheral blood, collected 28 days after the second AZD1222 dose. CDR3 region: CASSQGVGDKYGYTF. The CDR3 nucleotides read TGCGCCAGCAGCCAAGGGGTAGGGGACAAATATGGCTACACCTTC.